This TCR beta chain was identified in a study of T-cell reconstitution after alpha-beta-depleted transplantation in children. CDR3 size: 12 residues. Germline loops: CDR1 SGDLS, CDR2 YYNGEE. Trimming stripped 7 bases from V and 6 bases from J, with 11 bases between. The table lists this clonotype with a few counts. For TCRbeta, the library was prepared with unique molecular identifiers. Each CDR3 protein gets one entry after TCRdb re-called the PCR reads with MiXCR. Of almost 400,000 distinct CDR3 sequences listed, 20% are singletons. The genes are TRBV9 and TRBJ2-1, with a weak D call TRBD2 (5 bases). The sequences come from PBMCs from the stem cell graft donor, collected from the stem cell graft. This sequence was found in a human donor who donated a stem cell graft to a child with acute myeloid leukemia. DNA for the CDR3: TGTGCCAGCTCGGGGTTCTCCAATGAGCAGTTCTTC. It yields the protein CASSGFSNEQFF.